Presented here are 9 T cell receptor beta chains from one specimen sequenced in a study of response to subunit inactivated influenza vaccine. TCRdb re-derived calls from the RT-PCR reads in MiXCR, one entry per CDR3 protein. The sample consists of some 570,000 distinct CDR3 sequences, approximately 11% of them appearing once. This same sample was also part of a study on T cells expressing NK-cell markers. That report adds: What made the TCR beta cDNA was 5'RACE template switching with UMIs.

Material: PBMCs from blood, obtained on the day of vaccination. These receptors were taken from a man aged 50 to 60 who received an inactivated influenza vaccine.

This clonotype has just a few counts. Written as DNA, the CDR3 is TGCAGTGCTAGACCAAGACAGGGCCTGGGGGAGCAGTACTTC. Its translation is CSARPRQGLGEQYF. V and J are TRBV20-1 and TRBJ2-7; 7 bases line up with TRBD1. The CDR3 has 14 residues. Germline V gives CDR1 DFQATT, CDR2 SNEGSKA (reference sequence). V lost 2 bases to trimming and J lost 7 bases; unmatched junction nucleotides: 11.

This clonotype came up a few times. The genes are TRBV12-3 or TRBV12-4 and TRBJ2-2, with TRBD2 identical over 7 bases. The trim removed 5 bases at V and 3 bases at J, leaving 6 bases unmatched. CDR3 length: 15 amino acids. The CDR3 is CASSPSGLYTGELFF. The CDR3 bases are TGTGCCAGCAGTCCGTCGGGACTATACACCGGGGAGCTGTTTTTT.

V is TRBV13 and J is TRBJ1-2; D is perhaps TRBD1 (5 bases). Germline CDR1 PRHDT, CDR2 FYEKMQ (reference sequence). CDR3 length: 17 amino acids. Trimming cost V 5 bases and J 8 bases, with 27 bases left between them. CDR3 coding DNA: TGTGCCAGCAGCAGCGCCGAGTATAGGGGAAATATCGGAGGCTACACCTTC. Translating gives CASSSAEYRGNIGGYTF.

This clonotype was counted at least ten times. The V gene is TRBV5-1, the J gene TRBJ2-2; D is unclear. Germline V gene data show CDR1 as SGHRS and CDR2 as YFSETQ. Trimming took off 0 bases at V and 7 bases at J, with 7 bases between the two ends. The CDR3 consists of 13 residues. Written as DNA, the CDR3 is TGCGCCAGCAGCTTGGAATGGGGCGGGGAGCTGTTTTTT. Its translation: CASSLEWGGELFF.

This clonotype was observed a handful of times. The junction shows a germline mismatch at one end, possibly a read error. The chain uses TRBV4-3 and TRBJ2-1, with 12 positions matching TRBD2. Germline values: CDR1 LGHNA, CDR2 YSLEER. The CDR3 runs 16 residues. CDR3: CASSQDGLAGYNEQFF. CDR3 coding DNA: TGTGCCAGCAGCCAAGACGGACTAGCGGGGTACAATGAGCAGTTCTTC.

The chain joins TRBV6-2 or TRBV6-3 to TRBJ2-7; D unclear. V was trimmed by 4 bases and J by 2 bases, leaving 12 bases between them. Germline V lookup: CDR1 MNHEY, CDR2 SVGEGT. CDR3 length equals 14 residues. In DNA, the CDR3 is TGTGCCAGCAGTTGGAGACACGGCACCTACGAGCAGTACTTC. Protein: CASSWRHGTYEQYF.

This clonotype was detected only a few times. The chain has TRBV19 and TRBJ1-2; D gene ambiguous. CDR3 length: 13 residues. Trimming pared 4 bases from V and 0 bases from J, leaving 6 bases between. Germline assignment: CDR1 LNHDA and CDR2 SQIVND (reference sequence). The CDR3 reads CASSTTANYGYTF. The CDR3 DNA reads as TGTGCCAGTAGTACAACGGCTAACTATGGCTACACCTTC.

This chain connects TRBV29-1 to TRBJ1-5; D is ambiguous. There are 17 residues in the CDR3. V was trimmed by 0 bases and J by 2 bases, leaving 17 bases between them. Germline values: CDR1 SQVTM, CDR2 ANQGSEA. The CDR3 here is CSVEDHEGRQGNQPQHF. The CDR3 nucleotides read TGCAGCGTTGAAGATCACGAGGGCCGGCAGGGCAATCAGCCCCAGCATTTT.

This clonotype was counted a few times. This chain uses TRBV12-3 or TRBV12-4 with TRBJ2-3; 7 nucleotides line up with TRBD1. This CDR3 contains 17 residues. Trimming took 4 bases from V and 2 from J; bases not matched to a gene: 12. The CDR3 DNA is TGTGCCAGCAGTTCTTCCCTCCGACAGGGAACCACAGATACGCAGTATTTT. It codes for CASSSSLRQGTTDTQYF.